This T cell receptor beta chain derives from a study of blood T cell repertoires in COVID-19. Study at large: The origin of the acute and convalescent COVID-19 samples was the United States, Italy and Spain. The cDNA or gDNA used as material had been derived from T cells, B-cell-depleted T cells, or PBMCs.

With 1 base clipped from V and 5 bases from J, the junction kept 8 bases outside the gene matches. The CDR3 extends over 15 amino acids. In germline, CDR1 is SEHNR, CDR2 FQNEAQ (reference sequence). Original analysis: For nucleated cells, counts were estimated from reference gene primer amplification. Repertoires were generated with immunoSEQ multiplex PCR, while TCRdb's copy carries only in-frame clones and drops some. For V, J and clone size, that table is used; D and trimming come from the DNA. This sample has about 84,000 clones, with approximately 86% found just once. The chain couples TRBV7-9 to TRBJ2-7; 7 bases match TRBD2. Sequenced input: peripheral blood. The receptor was isolated from an older man with active or convalescent COVID-19. The CDR3 spells CASSLVGGKVHEQYF. The DNA of the CDR3 is TGTGCCAGCAGCTTAGTCGGGGGGAAGGTTCACGAGCAGTACTTC.